Here is one T cell receptor beta chain with its context. The data derive from a study of blood T cell repertoires in COVID-19. About the research overall: In each case, the material was cDNA or gDNA derived from T cells, B-cell-depleted T cells, or PBMCs.

Individuals aged about 18 to 90 years were recruited from fewer than 30 US areas. CDR1 SGHAT and CDR2 FQNNGV come from the germline V gene. The ends lost 3 bases at V and 7 bases at J; junction bases unmatched: 7. The CDR3 loop spans 15 amino acids. Per the authors' pipeline: Researchers report that nucleated cell counts were estimated from reference gene primer amplification. Method: immunoSEQ multiplex PCR; TCRdb's copy keeps in-frame clones and lacks some. For V, J and clone size, that table is used; D and trimming come from the DNA. The sample yields approximately 300,000 clones, approximately 90% seen once.

The TCR sequence derives from a man aged 25-45 years who had recovered from COVID-19. The rearrangement links TRBV11-2 to TRBJ1-4, with 8 bases matching TRBD1. The sample taken for sequencing was PBMCs or T cells enriched from blood (not recorded which). The CDR3 DNA reads TGTGCCAGCAGCTTCGACAGGGGATCAGGTGAAAAACTGTTTTTT. It translates to CASSFDRGSGEKLFF. Full variable domain (outside the CDR3, taken from reference TRBV11-2 and TRBJ1-4): EAGVAQSPRYKIIEKRQSVAFWCNPISGHATLYWYQQILGQGPKLLIQFQNNGVVDDSQLPKDRFSAERLKGVDSTLKIQPAKLEDSAVYLCASSFDRGSGEKLFFGSGTQLSVL.